Following are 17 T cell receptor beta chains from one sample sequenced in a study of technical replicates of blood from several donors. Method: immunoSEQ multiplex PCR; TCRdb's copy keeps in-frame clones and lacks some. The sample includes about 72,000 clones, roughly 92% of them seen just once. Input material: T cells isolated from PBMCs. The receptors here all came from a human donor in good health.

The rearrangement uses TRBV4-1 and TRBJ1-5; D call uncertain. This CDR3 has 14 amino acids. The V end was cut by 3 bases, the J end by 0 bases, with 6 bases between. Germline CDR1 is MGHRA and CDR2 is YSYEKL. The CDR3 reads CASSQGSSNQPQHF. Written as DNA, the CDR3 is TGCGCCAGCAGCCAGGGCTCTAGCAATCAGCCCCAGCATTTT.

The chain employs TRBV7-9 and TRBJ2-5; possible D gene TRBD2, 5 bases. This CDR3 has 14 amino acids. V lost 5 bases and J lost 5, with 15 bases in between. Germline lookup yields CDR1 SEHNR and CDR2 FQNEAQ (reference sequence). DNA of the CDR3: TGTGCCAGCAGCCCCTTGAGGGTTGGGGAGACCCAGTACTTC. As protein: CASSPLRVGETQYF.

The rearrangement uses TRBV27 and TRBJ2-2; D is perhaps TRBD1 (6 bases). The CDR3 extends over 13 amino acids. Trimming took 7 bases from V and 6 from J, leaving 12 bases between them. Per the germline V gene, CDR1 is MNHEY and CDR2 is SMNVEV (reference sequence). As DNA, the CDR3 is TGTGCCAGCAACAGGGTTGGTTCCGGGGAGCTGTTTTTT. The encoded protein is CASNRVGSGELFF.

The rearrangement links TRBV15 to TRBJ2-1, with TRBD1 matching over 8 bases. With V trimmed by 1 base and J by 8 bases, 7 bases remained unmatched. The CDR3 covers 15 residues. The germline V gene encodes CDR1 LNHNV and CDR2 YYDKDF (reference sequence). The CDR3 nucleotides are TGTGCCACCAGCAGAGCTCAGGGGGCCGGGGATGAGCAGTTCTTC. Translation gives CATSRAQGAGDEQFF.

V gene TRBV7-3 combines with J gene TRBJ2-1, with 12 nucleotides matching TRBD1. Germline CDR1 and CDR2: SGHTA and FQGTGA. Trimming took 5 bases from V and 7 from J; bases not matched to a gene: 12. The CDR3 extends over 17 amino acids. DNA of the CDR3: TGTGCCAGCAGCAAGACCGGATGGGACAGGGGGCGGAATGAGCAGTTCTTC. Amino acids: CASSKTGWDRGRNEQFF.

The chain employs TRBV28 and TRBJ2-2, with 7 nucleotides matching TRBD2. This CDR3 spans 16 amino acids. Germline CDR1 and CDR2: MDHEN and SYDVKM. The J segment lost 5 bases and the V segment lost 5 bases, leaving 11 bases of the junction unmatched. In nucleotides, the CDR3 is TGTGCCAGCAGTCCCCTAGATAGCGGGCCTACCGGGGAGCTGTTTTTT. Encoded protein: CASSPLDSGPTGELFF.

CDR3 sequence reads: CASSPILAGTGLVDTQYF. The CDR3 DNA reads TGCGCCAGCAGCCCGATACTAGCGGGAACCGGGTTGGTCGATACGCAGTATTTT. The chain combines TRBV4-1 with TRBJ2-3; TRBD2 matches 10 bases. J was trimmed by 6 bases and V by 4 bases; bases with no gene match: 16. The germline V gene has CDR1 MGHRA and CDR2 YSYEKL. This CDR3 has 18 residues.

This clone occurred once. CDR3 amino acids: CASSLRQGTNEKLFF. The DNA of the CDR3 is TGTGCCAGCAGCCTCCGACAGGGGACGAATGAAAAACTGTTTTTT. The V and J genes are TRBV11-3 and TRBJ1-4; the match to TRBD1 covers 8 bases. The V gene's germline CDR1 is SGHNT and CDR2 YENEEA. The CDR3 totals 15 residues. The V segment lost 5 bases and the J segment 5 bases; nucleotides outside the gene matches: 7.

The chain uses TRBV21-1 and TRBJ1-1. TRBV21-1 is annotated as a pseudogene. The length of the CDR3 is 14 residues. In nucleotides, the CDR3 is TGTGCCAGCAGCAGCGGGGGGTTAGCTAGTAGGGCTTTCTTT. Translation: CASSSGGLASRAFF.

This clone was seen a few times. This chain links TRBV30 with TRBJ1-1; D gene uncertain. V lost 1 base, J lost 1 base, and 7 bases lay in between. Per germline, CDR1 GTSNPN and CDR2 SVGIG (reference sequence). CDR3 length: 13 amino acids. The CDR3 sequence: CAWSAGRNTEAFF. For the CDR3, the DNA is TGTGCCTGGAGTGCAGGTCGGAACACTGAAGCTTTCTTT.

In its sample, this clone was seen a few times. The chain combines TRBV9 with TRBJ2-1, with 13 bases aligning to TRBD2. The length of the CDR3 is 16 residues. Germline trimming cut 4 bases from V and 6 bases from J; bases unmatched to any gene: 7. In germline, CDR1 is SGDLS, CDR2 YYNGEE. The CDR3: CASSIGTSGKVNEQFF. The CDR3 DNA is TGTGCCAGCAGCATCGGGACTAGCGGGAAGGTCAATGAGCAGTTCTTC.

V gene TRBV7-2 combines with J gene TRBJ1-5; D call uncertain. The CDR3 is made up of 14 amino acids. Trimming removed 3 bases from V and 2 bases from J, with 8 bases in between. Germline-derived CDR1 and CDR2 are SGHTA and FQGNSA. CDR3 DNA sequence: TGTGCCAGCAGCTTGAATCGGGGCAATCAGCCCCAGCATTTT. It specifies CASSLNRGNQPQHF.

As regards this clone: One end of the junction is discordant with germline, which a read error may explain. This chain connects TRBV7-2 to TRBJ2-7; 14 bases are shared with TRBD2. The germline CDR1 and CDR2 sequences are SGHTA and FQGNSA. This CDR3 spans 19 amino acids. The CDR3 loop is CASSLGTGAGGTSGRGVEF. The CDR3 nucleotides are TGTGCCAGCAGCCTAGGGACAGGGGCTGGGGGGACTAGCGGGAGAGGAGTAGAATTC.

This clone was observed a single time. The gene calls are TRBV18 and TRBJ1-1; D gene ambiguous. The CDR3 is 14 amino acids. CDR1 KGHSH and CDR2 LQKENI come from the germline V gene. V was cut by 6 bases and J by 2 bases, with 13 bases left in between. DNA for the CDR3: TGTGCCAGCTCCACCACAAGCGCTAACACTGAAGCTTTCTTT. Residues: CASSTTSANTEAFF.

The chain recombines TRBV9 with TRBJ1-3; D remains unclear. This CDR3 region has 16 residues. V lost 0 bases and J lost 0, with 10 bases in between. Germline lookup yields CDR1 SGDLS and CDR2 YYNGEE. DNA for the CDR3: TGTGCCAGCAGCGTAGAGGAGACTGTCTCTGGAAACACCATATATTTT. It is translated as CASSVEETVSGNTIYF.

This chain uses TRBV9 with TRBJ1-4, with D perhaps matching TRBD1 (6 bases). CDR1 and CDR2 from the germline V gene are SGDLS and YYNGEE. Deletions cut 3 bases from V and 4 bases from J, with 10 bases between. CDR3 length: 14 residues. The CDR3 region is CASSEGQINEKLFF. The DNA for the CDR3 is TGTGCCAGCAGCGAGGGACAAATTAATGAAAAACTGTTTTTT.

V is TRBV6-4 and J is TRBJ2-6; possible D gene TRBD1, 6 bases. Germline V gives CDR1 MRHNA, CDR2 SNTAGT. The CDR3 is 15 amino acids. Trimming shortened V by 6 bases and J by 4 bases, and 13 bases separated the two germline ends. The DNA for the CDR3 is TGTGCCAGCAGCGCTACAGGGTCCGGGGCCAACGTCCTGACTTTC. Translated: CASSATGSGANVLTF.